This TCR beta chain was sequenced in a study of cytomegalovirus exposure and HLA in healthy donors. Study context: The 120 or so validation repertoires were produced on the same platform as the approximately 620 repertoires of the first cohort. This was reported in a later analysis. General study results and limits: The CMV antigen specificity of a few CMV-associated chains was confirmed through in vitro analysis.

About this clone itself: Its antigen is not known.

Using immunoSEQ multiplex PCR, the repertoire was profiled, and TCRdb retains in-frame clones only, with some absent. The sample contains about 130,000 clones, approximately 94% of which appear only once. The sequence derives from a man younger than 35 in good health and CMV-seropositive. Sequences were obtained from PBMCs.

Here the CDR3 reads CSGSGGTSTDTQYF. CDR3 coding DNA: TGCAGCGGGAGCGGGGGAACTAGCACAGATACGCAGTATTTT. J is TRBJ2-3 and V is TRBV29-1; 8 bases are shared with TRBD2. The germline V gene encodes CDR1 SQVTM and CDR2 ANQGSEA. This CDR3 has 14 amino acids. The trim removed 7 bases at V and 0 bases at J, leaving 6 bases unmatched.